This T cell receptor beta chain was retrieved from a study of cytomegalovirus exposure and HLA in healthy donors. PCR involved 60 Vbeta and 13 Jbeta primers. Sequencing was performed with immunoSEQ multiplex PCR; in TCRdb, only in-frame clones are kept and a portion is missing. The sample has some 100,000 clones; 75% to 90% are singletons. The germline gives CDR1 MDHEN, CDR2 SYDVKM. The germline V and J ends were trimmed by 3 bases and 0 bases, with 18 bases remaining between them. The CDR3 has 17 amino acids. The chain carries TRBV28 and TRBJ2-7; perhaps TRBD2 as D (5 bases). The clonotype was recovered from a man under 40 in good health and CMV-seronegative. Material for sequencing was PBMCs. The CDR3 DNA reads TGTGCCAGCAGTTTCTCTCCTCACGGGGTATTCTCCTACGAGCAGTACTTC. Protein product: CASSFSPHGVFSYEQYF.